The rows below give T cell receptor beta chains drawn from one sample of a study of cytomegalovirus exposure and HLA in healthy donors. Profiling relied on immunoSEQ multiplex PCR, and the TCRdb table lists in-frame clones only, not all of them. The data hold about 200,000 clones, with more than 75% observed a single time. The material sequenced was PBMCs. These TCRs come from a middle-aged woman in good health and CMV-seronegative. CDR3s include the opening cysteine and the closing phenylalanine or tryptophan. A D gene is named only where the DNA matches it firmly. Size is stated for part of the rows, as once, few or many counts, or as a class when the clone is expanded.

>NA|TRBV10-3|NA|TRBJ2-1
CAISPTPGEQFF
TGTGCCATCAGCCCGACCCCAGGAGAGCAGTTCTTC
>NA|TRBV29-1|NA|TRBJ2-3
CSIRLTGRGDTQYF
TGCAGCATCCGGTTAACGGGGCGGGGAGATACGCAGTATTTT
>TRBD1|TRBV10-1|NA|TRBJ1-2
CASSEGTDYGYTF
TGCGCCAGCAGTGAGGGGACAGATTATGGCTACACCTTC
>NA|TRBV7-8|NA|TRBJ1-1
CASSLAAGAIEAFF
TGTGCCAGCAGCTTAGCGGCGGGGGCTATTGAAGCTTTCTTT
>TRBD1|TRBV7-7|NA|TRBJ2-7
CASSQGQPGEQYF
TGTGCCAGCAGCCAGGGACAGCCTGGGGAGCAGTACTTC
>NA|TRBV4-1|NA|TRBJ2-2
CASSRGFTGNTGELFF
TGCGCCAGCAGCCGAGGTTTTACAGGGAACACCGGGGAGCTGTTTTTT
>NA|TRBV4-1|NA|TRBJ1-1
CASSQTTVMNTEAFF
TGCGCCAGCAGCCAAACGACAGTAATGAACACTGAAGCTTTCTTT
>NA|TRBV27|NA|TRBJ2-3
CASSSISGVQRSTDTQYF
TGTGCCAGCAGTTCAATTTCGGGGGTGCAACGAAGCACAGATACGCAGTATTTT
>TRBD1|TRBV28|NA|TRBJ1-5
CASGTGGEGQPQHF
TGTGCCAGCGGAACAGGGGGAGAGGGCCAGCCCCAGCATTTT
>TRBD1|TRBV19|NA|TRBJ2-7
CASSFGTGEYEQYF
TGTGCCAGTAGCTTCGGGACAGGGGAGTACGAGCAGTACTTC
>NA|TRBV28|once|TRBJ2-7
CASGNQGNHEQYF
TGTGCCAGTGGAAATCAGGGGAACCACGAGCAGTACTTC